The 22 T cell receptor beta chains in this list originate from one sample, sequenced in a study of T cell changes during pregnancy in multiple sclerosis. Clones were sequenced by immunoSEQ multiplex PCR, and TCRdb holds only the in-frame ones, with some missing. The data show 50,000 or so clones, 92% seen once. Sequencing was performed on CD4+ T cells from peripheral blood mononuclear cells, taken after pregnancy. The receptors stem from a female donor with multiple sclerosis, enrolled in a pregnancy study.

The rearrangement links TRBV19 to TRBJ1-3, with a weak D call TRBD1 (6 bases). CDR3 length equals 15 residues. Per germline, CDR1 LNHDA and CDR2 SQIVND (reference sequence). Trimming pared 4 bases from V and 0 bases from J, leaving 10 bases between. Here the CDR3 reads CASSTGQHSGNTIYF. Written as DNA, the CDR3 is TGTGCCAGTAGTACGGGACAACACTCTGGAAACACCATATATTTT.

This clone has just one count. Germline is not matched at one junction end, which may reflect a read error. V usage is TRBV7-2 and J usage is TRBJ1-1, with D unresolved. Per the germline V gene, CDR1 is SGHTA and CDR2 is FQGNSA. The CDR3 has 13 residues. This chain's CDR3 is CASSLAANTEAFF. The CDR3 DNA reads TGTGCCAGCAGCCTAGCAGCGAACACTGAAGCTTTCTTT.

This clone was recorded once. The V gene is TRBV4-3, the J gene TRBJ2-4, with D tentatively TRBD2 (6 bases). There are 17 residues in the CDR3. Trimming pared 2 bases from V and 3 bases from J, leaving 17 bases between. Germline CDR1 LGHNA, CDR2 YSLEER. The CDR3 protein is CASSQPSPGVVKNIQYF. The CDR3 bases are TGCGCCAGCAGCCAACCCTCGCCGGGAGTGGTCAAAAACATTCAGTACTTC.

The rearrangement links TRBV18 to TRBJ1-3; D gene unclear. Germline V gives CDR1 KGHSH, CDR2 LQKENI. The CDR3 is made up of 12 amino acids. Between the trimmed V and J ends, which lost 3 bases and 4 bases, there was a span of 4 bases. This chain's CDR3 is CASSPQGNTIYF. CDR3 in DNA: TGTGCCAGCTCACCCCAGGGAAACACCATATATTTT. The variable domain in full, with the rest retrieved from reference TRBV18 and TRBJ1-3, is NAGVMQNPRHLVRRRGQEARLRCSPMKGHSHVYWYRQLPEEGLKFMVYLQKENIIDESGMPKERFSAEFPKEGPSILRIQQVVRGDSAAYFCASSPQGNTIYFGEGSWLTVV.

The chain couples TRBV11-1 to TRBJ2-1; 14 bases are shared with TRBD2. The CDR3 loop spans 17 amino acids. Germline loops: CDR1 SGHAT, CDR2 FQDESV (reference sequence). With V trimmed by 3 bases and J by 6 bases, 7 bases remained unmatched. The CDR3 protein is CASSFSPTSGRANEQFF. CDR3 DNA: TGTGCCAGCAGCTTCTCTCCGACTAGCGGGAGGGCCAATGAGCAGTTCTTC.

This clone occurred once. V gene TRBV7-3 combines with J gene TRBJ2-3; no clear D gene. The V end lost 5 bases, the J end lost 0 bases, and 9 bases lay between the germline ends. The CDR3 has 14 residues. The V gene's germline CDR1 is SGHTA and CDR2 FQGTGA. The CDR3 loop is CASSPTASTDTQYF. CDR3 nucleotides: TGTGCCAGCAGCCCTACCGCTAGCACAGATACGCAGTATTTT. The whole variable domain, remainder taken from reference TRBV7-3 and TRBJ2-3, is GAGVSQTPSNKVTEKGKYVELRCDPISGHTALYWYRQSLGQGPEFLIYFQGTGAADDSGLPNDRFFAVRPEGSVSTLKIQRTERGDSAVYLCASSPTASTDTQYFGPGTRLTVL.

The chain carries TRBV28 and TRBJ2-1; D is ambiguous. There are 11 residues in the CDR3. CDR1 is MDHEN, CDR2 SYDVKM, per germline. V shed 4 bases and J shed 7 bases, with 5 bases lying between them. In nucleotides, the CDR3 is TGTGCCAGCAGTTCTCGTAATGAGCAGTTCTTC. Its protein product is CASSSRNEQFF.

The chain combines TRBV19 with TRBJ1-2, with TRBD1 as a possible D gene (6 bases). The CDR3 runs 13 residues. The V and J ends lost 6 bases and 6 bases respectively, with 14 bases between them. Germline V gives CDR1 LNHDA, CDR2 SQIVND (reference sequence). The CDR3 DNA reads as TGTGCCAGTAGGGGGACACGGAACGATGGCTACACCTTC. Protein sequence: CASRGTRNDGYTF.

The table lists this clone with a count of one. The chain links TRBV10-3 to TRBJ1-3; the D gene is possibly TRBD1 (5 bases). Germline V gene sequence: CDR1 ENHRY, CDR2 SYGVKD. V was trimmed by 7 bases and J by 8 bases, leaving 15 bases between them. The CDR3 length is 13 residues. CDR3 in amino acids: CAIKTGGVDTIYF. The DNA for the CDR3 is TGTGCCATCAAGACGGGAGGGGTTGACACCATATATTTT.

J is TRBJ2-2 and V is TRBV18, with D hard to call. V lost 2 bases to trimming and J lost 1 base, with 8 bases between them. The CDR3 runs 15 residues. Germline CDR1 KGHSH, CDR2 LQKENI. CDR3 loop: CASSPETGNTGELFF. CDR3 sequence (DNA): TGTGCCAGCTCACCAGAGACGGGGAACACCGGGGAGCTGTTTTTT.

The CDR3 sequence: CASSGGDNSYNEQFF. DNA of the CDR3: TGTGCCAGCTCTGGGGGCGACAATTCCTACAATGAGCAGTTCTTC. The rearrangement joins TRBV2 to TRBJ2-1, with D possibly TRBD1 on 6 matching bases. CDR1 and CDR2 from the germline V gene are SNHLY and FYNNEI. The V end was cut by 8 bases, the J end by 1 base, with 15 bases between. The CDR3 extends over 15 amino acids.

The chain has TRBV7-2 and TRBJ1-4; D uncertain. The CDR3 runs 15 residues. Trimming stripped 5 bases from V and 4 bases from J, with 14 bases between. From germline, CDR1 is SGHTA and CDR2 FQGNSA. CDR3 loop: CASSPSPSYNEKLFF. CDR3 sequence (DNA): TGTGCCAGCAGCCCCTCGCCGAGCTATAATGAAAAACTGTTTTTT.

The count of this clone is one. V gene TRBV7-6 combines with J gene TRBJ2-2; 8 bases map to TRBD2. Germline loops: CDR1 SGHVS, CDR2 FNYEAQ. Trimming at V came to 1 base and at J to 0 bases, leaving 7 bases not matched to a gene. The CDR3 runs to 18 residues. The CDR3 DNA is TGTGCCAGCAGCTTAGTTCCCGGACTAGCAGCGAACACCGGGGAGCTGTTTTTT. Protein sequence: CASSLVPGLAANTGELFF.

The chain is built from TRBV7-9 and TRBJ2-7; 8 nucleotides agree with TRBD1. The V gene end was trimmed by 5 bases and the J gene end by 4 bases; junction bases not matched to a gene: 7. Germline CDR1 SEHNR, CDR2 FQNEAQ (reference sequence). This CDR3 region has 14 residues. The DNA of the CDR3 is TGTGCCAGCAGCACGCGACAGGGGATGTACGAGCAGTACTTC. Protein product: CASSTRQGMYEQYF.

This clone occurred once. The V call is TRBV13, the J call TRBJ2-3; TRBD1 is a possible D gene (5 bases). The CDR3 length is 15 residues. CDR1 PRHDT and CDR2 FYEKMQ come from the germline V gene (reference sequence). Trimming took off 5 bases at V and 3 bases at J, with 15 bases between the two ends. The CDR3 sequence: CASSPSWGATDTQYF. The CDR3 nucleotides read TGTGCCAGCAGCCCCAGTTGGGGCGCAACAGATACGCAGTATTTT.

The rearrangement links TRBV19 to TRBJ2-6, with D perhaps matching TRBD1 (5 bases). V shed 5 bases and J shed 0 bases, with 14 bases lying between them. Germline values: CDR1 LNHDA, CDR2 SQIVND (reference sequence). The CDR3 loop spans 17 amino acids. The CDR3 DNA reads as TGTGCCAGTAGTCAGGGCAGCACCCTCTCTGGGGCCAACGTCCTGACTTTC. Translated: CASSQGSTLSGANVLTF.

The chain carries TRBV19 and TRBJ1-5; 10 nucleotides align to TRBD1. V was pared by 6 bases and J by 7 bases, with 9 bases of the junction left unmatched. The CDR3 sequence is 15 residues long. Germline V gene lookup returns CDR1 LNHDA and CDR2 SQIVND (reference sequence). In DNA, the CDR3 is TGTGCCAGTAGGATGGACAGGGGGAGTAACCAGCCCCAGCATTTT. This encodes CASRMDRGSNQPQHF.

J is TRBJ2-7 and V is TRBV28; TRBD2 aligns across 9 bases. Per the germline V gene, CDR1 is MDHEN and CDR2 is SYDVKM. The CDR3 totals 16 residues. Trimming took 4 bases from V and 5 from J; bases not matched to a gene: 12. CDR3 region: CASSSIAGVISHEQYF. CDR3 DNA: TGTGCCAGCAGTTCGATAGCGGGAGTCATCAGCCACGAGCAGTACTTC.

The chain uses TRBV4-3 and TRBJ2-7, with TRBD2 identical over 8 bases. In germline, CDR1 is LGHNA, CDR2 YSLEER. This CDR3 is 18 amino acids long. The J segment lost 7 bases and the V segment lost 4 bases, leaving 21 bases of the junction unmatched. The DNA for the CDR3 is TGCGCCAGCAGCCCGTCGGGGGGCGGGACTAGGGGCGTGAGAGAGCAGTACTTC. It specifies CASSPSGGGTRGVREQYF.

A single count supports this clone. The J gene is TRBJ2-5, the V gene TRBV7-9, with D perhaps TRBD2 (5 bases). Germline CDR1 and CDR2: SEHNR and FQNEAQ (reference sequence). The CDR3 is 15 amino acids. Trimming removed 1 base at V and 0 bases at J, with 9 bases between. Here the CDR3 reads CASSLGGGNQETQYF. The CDR3, as DNA: TGTGCCAGCAGCTTAGGCGGAGGAAACCAAGAGACCCAGTACTTC.

This clone came up once. V is TRBV12-5 and J is TRBJ1-5; a possible D gene is TRBD1 (5 bases). With 0 bases removed from V and 4 bases from J, the gap between germline ends came to 19 bases. Germline V gene data show CDR1 as LGHNT and CDR2 as FRNRAP. The length of the CDR3 is 18 residues. CDR3 sequence: CASGLVLGKGTANQPQHF. The CDR3 DNA follows: TGTGCTAGTGGTTTGGTACTTGGTAAAGGGACTGCGAATCAGCCCCAGCATTTT.

The chain has TRBV2 and TRBJ2-2, with D hard to call. The CDR3 has 16 amino acids. Germline V gene lookup returns CDR1 SNHLY and CDR2 FYNNEI. The V end was cut by 4 bases, the J end by 4 bases, with 16 bases between. The CDR3 reads CASSGLILTGTGELFF. DNA of the CDR3: TGTGCCAGCAGTGGGCTGATTTTAACGGGCACCGGGGAGCTGTTTTTT.